The present T cell receptor beta chain was sequenced within a study of T cell changes during pregnancy in multiple sclerosis. Some clones are missing from TCRdb's copy, which holds only in-frame ones; the method was immunoSEQ multiplex PCR. The data show under 90,000 clones, 92% seen once. V shed 1 base, J shed 1 base, and the junction held 2 bases outside the gene matches. CDR1 SGHVS and CDR2 FQNEAQ come from the germline V gene. This CDR3 comprises 17 residues. This TCR derives from a female donor in good health, enrolled as a control in a pregnancy study. The material was peripheral blood, obtained after pregnancy. The gene calls are TRBV7-8 and TRBJ1-5; 12 nucleotides line up with TRBD1. CDR3 in amino acids: CASSLVGQGASNQPQHF. DNA of the CDR3: TGTGCCAGCAGCTTAGTGGGACAGGGGGCCAGCAATCAGCCCCAGCATTTT.